This is a list of T cell receptor beta chains from one sample in a study of blood T cell repertoires in COVID-19. Assay: immunoSEQ multiplex PCR; the TCRdb copy retains only in-frame clones and omits some. The sample yields 150,000 or so clones, 83% seen once. Sequenced sample: peripheral blood. The source is a woman between 55 and 75 years old with COVID-19, enrolled during active disease. The conserved cysteine and the conserved F or W are not part of the CDR3 here. Each record gives: CDR3 length, V gene, J gene, D gene, CDR3 protein. A D gene is named only where the DNA matches it firmly.

12	TRBV25-1	TRBJ2-1	.	ASSVGGSYNEQF
11	TRBV7-8	TRBJ1-1	TRBD1	ASSLYRGTEAF
15	TRBV7-2	TRBJ2-1	TRBD2	ASSLWASGETSNEQF
12	TRBV6-2/TRBV6-3	TRBJ1-5	.	ASSIGGAGQPQH
13	TRBV7-6	TRBJ2-1	.	ASSSGHRDNNEQF
11	TRBV6-5	TRBJ1-3	.	ASSGSSGNTIY
12	TRBV27	TRBJ2-3	.	ASSPGVGTDTQY
13	TRBV15	TRBJ2-3	TRBD2	ATSATSARTDTQY
11	TRBV6-5	TRBJ1-5	.	ASRQGRNQPQH
13	TRBV12-5	TRBJ1-3	.	ASAPPGIVGNTIY
14	TRBV11-3	TRBJ2-2	.	ASSLGGLANTGELF